These 26 T cell receptor beta chains were sequenced from one sample in a study of radiotherapy plus CTLA-4 blockade in lung cancer (dated by TCRdb to the late 2010s). Libraries were made using the immunoSEQ multiplex PCR assay. Entries here come from immuneACCESS through TCRdb and include only in-frame sequences with V and J called. Some clones fail to appear in such tables; in the studies checked, an unresolved V gene covers under half of the shortfall, and the cause of the remainder is unknown. The sample table lists 52,000 or so clones, 82% of them with a count of one. The top ten clonotypes cover over 6% of the sample. Sequencing was performed on peripheral blood, taken from a patient treated with radiotherapy plus ipilimumab. These receptors were taken from a human donor with non-small cell lung cancer whose response to radiotherapy plus ipilimumab could not be evaluated.

The V call is TRBV28, the J call TRBJ2-7, with TRBD1 as a possible D gene (6 bases). The CDR3 is 14 amino acids. Trimming pared 4 bases from V and 2 bases from J, leaving 12 bases between. The germline V gene has CDR1 MDHEN and CDR2 SYDVKM. CDR3 sequence reads: CASSSGQQPYEQYF. The CDR3, as DNA: TGTGCCAGCAGTTCCGGACAGCAGCCCTACGAGCAGTACTTC.

This clone was detected once. This rearrangement joins TRBV6-5 to TRBJ2-6, with a weak D call TRBD1 (5 bases). The CDR3 loop spans 15 amino acids. Germline CDR1 MNHEY, CDR2 SVGAGI. With 5 bases removed from V and 1 base from J, the gap between germline ends came to 9 bases. CDR3 in amino acids: CASSPTGSGANVLTF. In nucleotides, the CDR3 is TGTGCCAGCAGTCCCACAGGATCTGGGGCCAACGTCCTGACTTTC.

In the case of this clone: Other DNA sequences in the same sample also yield this CDR3. This chain joins TRBV5-6 and TRBJ1-4; D is perhaps TRBD1 (5 bases). From germline, CDR1 is SGHDT and CDR2 YYEEEE. The CDR3 runs to 15 residues. V lost 0 bases to trimming and J lost 0 bases, with 6 bases between them. The CDR3 region has the DNA TGTGCCAGCAGCTTGGGGGGGGCAACTAATGAAAAACTGTTTTTT. It is translated as CASSLGGATNEKLFF. Supplemented by reference TRBV5-6 and TRBJ1-4, the full variable domain reads DAGVTQSPTHLIKTRGQQVTLRCSPKSGHDTVSWYQQALGQGPQFIFQYYEEEERQRGNFPDRFSGHQFPNYSSELNVNALLLGDSALYLCASSLGGATNEKLFFGSGTQLSVL.

The rearrangement joins TRBV29-1 to TRBJ2-7, with D possibly TRBD1 on 6 matching bases. The germline CDR1 and CDR2 sequences are SQVTM and ANQGSEA. V lost 4 bases and J lost 7, with 20 bases in between. The CDR3 runs 14 residues. This CDR3 reads CSVGQAYGSSEQYF. CDR3 bases: TGCAGCGTTGGACAGGCTTACGGGTCGTCGGAGCAGTACTTC.

For this clone: Other nucleotide sequences in the sample specify the same CDR3. V and J are TRBV5-6 and TRBJ2-1; 7 nucleotides line up with TRBD2. The CDR3 is 14 amino acids. Germline V gene lookup returns CDR1 SGHDT and CDR2 YYEEEE. V was clipped by 0 bases and J by 7 bases; unmatched bases: 4. CDR3 nucleotide sequence: TGTGCCAGCAGCTTGGGACTAGCTTCGAATGAGCAGTTCTTC. Translating it yields CASSLGLASNEQFF.

This chain connects TRBV19 to TRBJ1-1; the D gene is possibly TRBD1 (6 bases). V lost 4 bases, J lost 0 bases, and 21 bases lay in between. The CDR3 sequence is 18 residues long. Germline values: CDR1 LNHDA, CDR2 SQIVND (reference sequence). Here the CDR3 DNA reads TGTGCCAGTAGTAAGGTTGTTCGGGGGGCTACCTTGAACACTGAAGCTTTCTTT. This encodes CASSKVVRGATLNTEAFF.

CDR3 DNA sequence: TGTGCCAGCAGCCTCCGTAACTATGGCTACACCTTC. This gives the protein CASSLRNYGYTF. J is TRBJ1-2 and V is TRBV7-2; no firm D call. The germline V gene has CDR1 SGHTA and CDR2 FQGNSA. The CDR3 extends over 12 amino acids. V was cut by 5 bases and J by 1 base, with 5 bases left in between.

The chain uses TRBV19 and TRBJ1-2, with 8 positions matching TRBD1. CDR3 size: 14 residues. The J segment lost 2 bases and the V segment lost 4 bases, leaving 3 bases of the junction unmatched. CDR1 and CDR2 (germline): LNHDA, SQIVND (reference sequence). The CDR3 loop is CASSNRQGNYGYTF. For the CDR3, the DNA is TGTGCCAGTAGTAACCGACAGGGGAACTATGGCTACACCTTC.

The V call is TRBV11-2, the J call TRBJ1-1, with D perhaps TRBD1 (5 bases). CDR1 and CDR2 from the germline V gene are SGHAT and FQNNGV. The CDR3 runs to 13 residues. V lost 6 bases, J lost 9 bases, and 17 bases lay in between. CDR3 protein: CASRNTGTDKAFF. For the CDR3, the DNA is TGTGCCAGCAGGAATACCGGGACTGACAAAGCTTTCTTT.

The genes are TRBV7-2 and TRBJ2-7; the D is unclear. Germline V CDR1 and CDR2: SGHTA, FQGNSA. The CDR3 loop spans 14 amino acids. V was pared by 2 bases and J by 0 bases, with 8 bases between. In DNA form, the CDR3 reads TGTGCCAGCAGCTTAATGTCTAGCTCCTACGAGCAGTACTTC. Its translation is CASSLMSSSYEQYF.

The chain has TRBV28 and TRBJ2-7; D ambiguous. This CDR3 contains 11 residues. V gave up 1 base and J gave up 4 bases, with 2 bases separating them. Germline V gene data show CDR1 as MDHEN and CDR2 as SYDVKM. The chain's CDR3 is CASSLLYEQYF. As DNA, the CDR3 is TGTGCCAGCAGTTTATTATACGAGCAGTACTTC.

This clone was seen repeatedly, ten times or more. The V and J genes are TRBV1 and TRBJ2-1; TRBD2, as called in the table, went unchecked against the DNA. TRBV1 is termed a pseudogene. This CDR3 region has 17 residues. The CDR3 DNA follows: TGCACCAGCAGCGCAACTAGCGGGAGGACCAACTACAATGAGCAGTTCTTC. It translates to CTSSATSGRTNYNEQFF.

The CDR3 loop reads CATSRLTGGNTEAFF. Here the CDR3 DNA reads TGTGCCACCAGCAGATTAACCGGGGGGAACACTGAAGCTTTCTTT. The chain has TRBV15 and TRBJ1-1; the D gene is possibly TRBD1 (5 bases). The CDR3 has 15 residues. Germline values: CDR1 LNHNV, CDR2 YYDKDF (reference sequence). The V end lost 2 bases, the J end lost 1 base, and 11 bases lay between the germline ends. Full variable domain (outside the CDR3, taken from reference TRBV15 and TRBJ1-1): DAMVIQNPRYQVTQFGKPVTLSCSQTLNHNVMYWYQQKSSQAPKLLFHYYDKDFNNEADTPDNFQSRRPNTSFCFLDIRSPGLGDTAMYLCATSRLTGGNTEAFFGQGTRLTVV.

The rearrangement joins TRBV19 to TRBJ2-5; possible D gene TRBD1, 6 bases. From germline, CDR1 is LNHDA and CDR2 SQIVND (reference sequence). The CDR3 has 15 residues. Trimming cost V 6 bases and J 4 bases, with 18 bases left between them. Here the CDR3 DNA reads TGTGCCAGTAGCTCGATCGAGACAGGACGAGAGACCCAGTACTTC. It translates to CASSSIETGRETQYF.

The chain recombines TRBV7-9 with TRBJ1-1; D remains unclear. This CDR3 is 15 amino acids long. Trimming cost V 1 base and J 3 bases, with 12 bases left between them. Germline CDR1 reads SEHNR; CDR2 reads FQNEAQ (reference sequence). The CDR3, as DNA: TGTGCCAGCAGCTTAGGCGGACTTGGGGACACTGAAGCTTTCTTT. It yields the protein CASSLGGLGDTEAFF.

The V gene is TRBV6-5, the J gene TRBJ2-5; D is undetermined. The V end lost 0 bases, the J end lost 5 bases, and 13 bases lay between the germline ends. Germline CDR1 MNHEY, CDR2 SVGAGI. The CDR3 length is 15 residues. The CDR3 is CASSYSPSPRETQYF. As DNA, the CDR3 is TGTGCCAGCAGTTACTCGCCGTCGCCTCGGGAGACCCAGTACTTC.

The CDR3 sequence is CAWSVTRLTSGGEQFF. The DNA of the CDR3 is TGTGCCTGGAGTGTAACGCGACTAACGTCGGGGGGTGAGCAGTTCTTC. V and J are TRBV30 and TRBJ2-1; 7 nucleotides line up with TRBD2. V gave up 0 bases and J gave up 9 bases; unmatched junction bases: 14. This CDR3 has 16 amino acids. CDR1 is GTSNPN and CDR2 is SVGIG in the germline V gene (reference sequence).

This clone was observed a handful of times. This CDR3 is CASNLAGGPYEQYF. CDR3 sequence (DNA): TGTGCCAGCAACCTAGCGGGGGGCCCCTACGAGCAGTACTTC. The rearrangement uses TRBV6-5 and TRBJ2-7; 11 positions agree with TRBD2. Germline CDR1 and CDR2: MNHEY and SVGAGI. V shed 7 bases and J 2 bases; nucleotides not matched to a gene: 4. The CDR3 has 14 residues.

This chain's CDR3 is CASGRQGRAEAFF. CDR3 in DNA: TGTGCCAGCGGCCGTCAGGGGCGTGCTGAAGCTTTCTTT. The chain combines TRBV5-6 with TRBJ1-1; a possible D gene is TRBD1 (6 bases). The CDR3 contains 13 residues. V was trimmed by 7 bases and J by 6 bases, leaving 16 bases between them. Germline V gives CDR1 SGHDT, CDR2 YYEEEE.

DNA of the CDR3: TGTGCCAGCAGCTTAGAAGGGACAGGAAGGTACAATGAGCAGTTCTTC. Translated, it gives CASSLEGTGRYNEQFF. This rearrangement joins TRBV11-2 to TRBJ2-1; 8 bases are a match to TRBD1. The germline gives CDR1 SGHAT, CDR2 FQNNGV. The CDR3 spans 16 residues. The V gene end was trimmed by 0 bases and the J gene end by 4 bases; junction bases not matched to a gene: 5.

This sequence joins TRBV11-2 and TRBJ2-1, with 8 positions matching TRBD2. CDR3 length equals 16 residues. V shed 5 bases, J shed 4 bases, and the junction held 10 bases outside the gene matches. The V gene's germline CDR1 is SGHAT and CDR2 FQNNGV. CDR3 in DNA: TGTGCCAGCAGCCGCCGGGGGGCGGGGGGTTACAATGAGCAGTTCTTC. Its protein is CASSRRGAGGYNEQFF.

This clone has a handful of counts. The V and J genes are TRBV6-6 and TRBJ2-7; D gene ambiguous. The CDR3 totals 12 residues. Germline assignment: CDR1 MNHNY and CDR2 SVGAGI (reference sequence). Trimming took 2 bases from V and 6 from J, leaving 8 bases between them. The CDR3 protein is CASSYLPREQYF. CDR3 nucleotide sequence: TGTGCCAGCAGTTACCTCCCTCGCGAGCAGTACTTC.

The rearrangement links TRBV6-1 to TRBJ2-7, with 7 bases lining up with TRBD1. The CDR3 sequence is 15 residues long. Germline V CDR1 and CDR2: MNHNS, SASEGT. J gave up 0 bases and V 7 bases, and 9 bases lay outside the gene matches. Here the CDR3 DNA reads TGTGCCAGCATATTTTGGTGGGACAGCTCCTACGAGCAGTACTTC. Amino acid sequence: CASIFWWDSSYEQYF.

V is TRBV7-9 and J is TRBJ1-2; the match to TRBD1 covers 9 bases. CDR3 length: 16 amino acids. The germline V gene has CDR1 SEHNR and CDR2 FQNEAQ (reference sequence). V dropped 4 bases and J dropped 0; count of bases not matched to a gene: 6. CDR3 loop: CASSSIGTGPNYGYTF. For the CDR3, the DNA is TGTGCCAGCAGCTCCATCGGGACAGGGCCTAACTATGGCTACACCTTC.

This chain joins TRBV4-1 and TRBJ2-2; 7 nucleotides line up with TRBD2. From germline, CDR1 is MGHRA and CDR2 YSYEKL. The CDR3 has 15 residues. With V trimmed by 5 bases and J by 3 bases, 6 bases remained unmatched. The CDR3 nucleotides are TGCGCCAGCAGCTCCAGGGACTACGACACCGGGGAGCTGTTTTTT. The encoded protein is CASSSRDYDTGELFF.

J is TRBJ1-4 and V is TRBV4-1; TRBD1 is a possible D gene (5 bases). Germline assignment: CDR1 MGHRA and CDR2 YSYEKL. The CDR3 spans 18 residues. Trimming removed 1 base from V and 4 bases from J, with 19 bases in between. The CDR3 here is CASSQGPTSLGLNEKLFF. The CDR3 DNA is TGCGCCAGCAGCCAAGGACCGACATCCCTGGGGCTTAATGAAAAACTGTTTTTT.